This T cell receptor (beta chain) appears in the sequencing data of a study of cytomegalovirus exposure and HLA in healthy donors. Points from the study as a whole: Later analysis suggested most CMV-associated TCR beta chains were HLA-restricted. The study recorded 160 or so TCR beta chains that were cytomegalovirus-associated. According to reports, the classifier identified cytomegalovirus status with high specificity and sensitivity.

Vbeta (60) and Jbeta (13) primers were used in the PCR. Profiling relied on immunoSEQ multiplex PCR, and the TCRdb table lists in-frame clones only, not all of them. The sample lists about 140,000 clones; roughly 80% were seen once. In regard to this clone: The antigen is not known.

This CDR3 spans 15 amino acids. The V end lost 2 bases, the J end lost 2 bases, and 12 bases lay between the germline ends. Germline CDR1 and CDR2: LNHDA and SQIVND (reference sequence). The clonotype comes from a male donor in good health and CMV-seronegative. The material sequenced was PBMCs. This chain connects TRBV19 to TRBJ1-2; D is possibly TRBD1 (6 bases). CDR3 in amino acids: CASSILGATNYGYTF. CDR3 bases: TGTGCCAGTAGTATACTGGGGGCGACGAACTATGGCTACACCTTC.